This T cell receptor beta chain came from a study of T cell responses to AZD1222 COVID-19 vaccine. Deletions cut 0 bases from V and 5 bases from J, with 7 bases between. This CDR3 has 14 amino acids. Germline lookup yields CDR1 MNHEY and CDR2 SVGEGT. In the case of this clone: Its antigen remains unidentified.

Findings and limits, study-wide: Donors skewed white British and female; clonal diversity was possibly underestimated. Reportedly, nearly half of unique spike TCRs recognized epitopes outside B.1.351/B.1.1.7 mutations. Increased Spike-specific TCR breadth and depth were observed after two AZD1222 doses.

TCRdb's table, derived via immunoSEQ multiplex PCR, lists solely in-frame clones and lacks some. The profile shows 100,000 to 150,000 clones, 90% of them singletons. The sequence came from an adult in good health. The rearrangement uses TRBV6-2 or TRBV6-3 and TRBJ1-4; maybe TRBD1 (5 bases). The sequencing used peripheral blood, collected on day 0 of MenACWY control vaccination. The DNA for the CDR3 is TGTGCCAGCAGTTACTCGGGGGGAAATGAAAAACTGTTTTTT. It is translated as CASSYSGGNEKLFF.